This T cell receptor beta chain stems from a study of CD8 T cells in ankylosing spondylitis. Study findings and constraints: Significant enrichment of disease-linked clones was reported in matched ankylosing spondylitis synovial fluid. Previously reported in reactive arthritis synovial fluid and blood were some of the motif variants. A TCR beta motif of several highly homologous variants appeared characteristic of ankylosing spondylitis blood.

Quantitative molecular-barcoded 5'-RACE generated the TCR beta libraries. TCRdb reprocessed the 5' RACE reads with MiXCR, giving one entry per CDR3 protein. The sample has 750,000 to 850,000 distinct CDR3 sequences, roughly 10% seen once. This clonotype has ten or more counts. What it binds is not known. Germline CDR1 is KGHSH and CDR2 is LQKENI. The V and J ends lost 3 bases and 0 bases respectively, with 11 bases between them. The CDR3 contains 15 residues. Source material: blood, either unsorted or a sorted T cell fraction (not recorded which). This TCR was recovered from a male donor with ankylosing spondylitis. This sequence joins TRBV18 and TRBJ2-5; D might be TRBD1 (6 bases). The CDR3 nucleotides read TGTGCCAGCTCACCTTCGGACAGACACCAAGAGACCCAGTACTTC. Translating gives CASSPSDRHQETQYF. The full variable domain, completed using reference TRBV18 and TRBJ2-5, is NAGVMQNPRHLVRRRGQEARLRCSPMKGHSHVYWYRQLPEEGLKFMVYLQKENIIDESGMPKERFSAEFPKEGPSILRIQQVVRGDSAAYFCASSPSDRHQETQYFGPGTRLLVL.